The source of this T cell receptor (beta chain) is a study of T cells in Graves' hyperthyroidism and ophthalmopathy (dated by TCRdb to the late 2010s). In terms of the full investigation: Peripheral blood was collected at initial diagnosis, before any treatment. To identify TCR V-J signatures that set the groups apart, the researchers used a discovery cohort of 100 patients, made up of approximately 43 with Graves' ophthalmopathy and approximately 57 with stable Graves' hyperthyroidism. Prospective prediction of ophthalmopathy was tested in an independent validation cohort consisting of some 20 hyperthyroidism patients and around 17 patients who later progressed to ophthalmopathy. The roughly 94 discovery patients were randomly divided into training and test sets at a 7:3 ratio. In addition, the study compared T-cell repertoires in thyroid tissue and in blood from roughly 6 Graves' hyperthyroidism patients. Once sampling was done, hyperthyroidism patients were given methimazole at a starting dose of 30 mg daily, whereas ophthalmopathy patients were given high-dose intravenous methylprednisolone. The paper describes TCR Vbeta CDR3 sequencing of about 140 peripheral blood samples, made up of 43 ophthalmopathy patients, some 80 hyperthyroidism patients and 17 progressor patients. Study-level results and caveats: Most expanded thyroid clonotypes (frequency above 0.001) were also detected in blood, suggesting blood repertoires may reflect thyroid immune responses. Ophthalmopathy was separated from stable hyperthyroidism by a 13 V-J signature model, with around 90% sensitivity and 81% to 83% specificity obtained in cross-validation and 80%/75% obtained in testing. Sample size was not statistically predetermined, and investigators were not blinded to group allocation. In validation, the model predicted progression to ophthalmopathy a median of 6.5 months before onset, with roughly 71% sensitivity and 72.22% specificity.

Amplification of TCR beta CDR3 regions was carried out from RNA transcripts. A first-round RT-PCR of the TCR CDR3 used the HTBI primer set with the Qiagen OneStep RT-PCR kit. A second multiplex PCR round built the libraries, followed by size selection and purification. Sequencing of the libraries was done on an Illumina HiSeq2000 using paired-end 100 bp reads. As for the authors' bioinformatics: SOAPnuke was used to process the raw data, throwing out any read that contained adapters or uncalled bases, had a mean Phred below 15, or lacked an exact constant-primer or identifier match. High-quality paired reads were merged using COPE v1.2.5, and each unique nucleotide sequence was defined as a clonotype. MiTCR v1.1 was used to align the clonotypes against IMGT TRBV, TRBD and TRBJ reference segments. Only V-J combinations with frequency above 0.0001, covering roughly 99% of repertoires, were analysed. A TCS score was defined as the ratio between F50 (clonal expansion) and ExV (chaos), using BLOSUM62-based TCRdist between CDR3 peptides within each V-J. Welch's t-statistics and random forest reduced 450 to 600 V-J features to around 14, which were used in a naive Bayes classifier (R e1071). The public reads were run again by TCRdb, first through fastp at Q25 and then through MiXCR, and only productive beta chains were kept. Every distinct CDR3 protein forms one entry, paired with its most common genes and DNA. The V and J calls were determined by TCRdb, not by the authors. The sample table contains approximately 250,000 distinct CDR3 sequences; only one count was recorded for about 24% of them. In total, the top ten clones hold around 32% of the sample.

The CDR3 runs 13 residues from the cysteine to the phenylalanine. Only CDR3 DNA is held: 39 bases, read in frame from base 1. The V end loses 3 bases and the J end loses 2 bases, and a stretch of 11 bases separates them. Reading the germline V gene (reference sequence) gives CDR1 DFQATT and CDR2 SNEGSKA. This clonotype was observed at least ten times. Its antigen target is currently unknown. No qualities accompany the bases; no much larger clone lies one base away. Moderately to severely active disease, a Clinical Activity Score of at least 3, a NOSPECS grade of at least 4, and a duration under 3 months were present in ophthalmopathy patients. The study excluded patients with uncontrolled infections, other autoimmune diseases, pregnancy or lactation. Diagnoses relied on clinical symptoms, serum thyroxine and TRAb, thyroid ultrasound and orbital computed tomography. Ficoll-Paque density gradient centrifugation was used to isolate PBMCs from approximately 11 ml of fresh peripheral blood. Total RNA was extracted using Trizol reagent, and RNA quality was assessed on an Agilent 2100 Bioanalyzer.

The sequence links TRBV20-1 to TRBJ2-7; no D segment can be confidently identified. The sample comprised blood. The TCR sequence derives from a woman in her thirties or forties with Graves' ophthalmopathy. The CDR3: CSARSRATYEQYF. The nucleotide sequence is TGCAGTGCTAGGTCAAGGGCCACCTACGAGCAGTACTTC.